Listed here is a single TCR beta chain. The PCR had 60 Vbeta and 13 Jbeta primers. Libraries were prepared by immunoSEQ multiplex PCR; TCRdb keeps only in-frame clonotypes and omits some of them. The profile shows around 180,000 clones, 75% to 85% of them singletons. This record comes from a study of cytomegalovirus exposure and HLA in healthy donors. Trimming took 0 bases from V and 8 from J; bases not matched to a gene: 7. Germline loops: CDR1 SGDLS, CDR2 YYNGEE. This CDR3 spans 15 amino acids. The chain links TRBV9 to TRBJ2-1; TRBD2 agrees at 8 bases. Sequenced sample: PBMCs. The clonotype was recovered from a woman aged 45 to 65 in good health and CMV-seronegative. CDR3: CASSVATGGPYEQFF. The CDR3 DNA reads TGTGCCAGCAGCGTAGCAACGGGGGGGCCCTATGAGCAGTTCTTC.